Listed here are 2 T cell receptor beta chains from one sample, sequenced in a study of human T cells and chemical hapten exposure. TCRdb re-analysed the RACE reads in MiXCR, keeping a single row per CDR3 protein. Among 95,000 or so distinct CDR3 sequences, around 10% were seen once, and the ten largest hold 2.5% to 4%. The time point was: patch test 2, 6 weeks after DPC sensitization. Treatment described: therapeutic diphenylcyclopropenone sensitization with weekly scalp DPC. The source material was whole blood, sampled in connection with sensitization to the hapten diphenylcyclopropenone (DPC). The receptor source for this set is a woman in her thirties or forties with alopecia areata. Some clones in this sample may be carry-over from other donors' samples.

This clonotype was picked up many times. This chain connects TRBV6-2 or TRBV6-3 to TRBJ2-3; 8 bases align to TRBD1. Losses at the gene ends were 8 bases for V and 4 bases for J; bases not matched to a gene: 5. The CDR3 runs to 13 residues. The V gene's germline CDR1 is MNHEY and CDR2 SVGEGT. CDR3 bases: TGTGCCAGCGGTGGACAGGGTCCAGATACGCAGTATTTT. This sequence encodes CASGGQGPDTQYF.

The sample holds a few counts of this clonotype. The chain has TRBV28 and TRBJ2-1; D is unresolved. Trimming cost V 3 bases and J 10 bases, with 4 bases left between them. Germline CDR1 reads MDHEN; CDR2 reads SYDVKM. The length of the CDR3 is 10 residues. The CDR3 here is CASSFHEQFF. The CDR3 DNA follows: TGTGCCAGCAGTTTCCACGAGCAGTTCTTC.